These 23 T cell receptor beta chains were all obtained from the same sample, sequenced in a study of cytomegalovirus exposure and HLA in healthy donors. Amplification used 60 Vbeta primers and 13 Jbeta primers. Generated by immunoSEQ multiplex PCR, the TCRdb table keeps only in-frame clones and is missing some. The data contain some 180,000 clones, over 65% of them seen just once; the ten biggest clones take up roughly 1.4%. The sequenced sample consisted of PBMCs. The receptors here all came from a man between 18 and 35 years old in good health and CMV-seronegative.

The table lists this clone with a count of one. This sequence joins TRBV6-4 and TRBJ2-1, with TRBD2 identical over 10 bases. This CDR3 is built from 13 residues. V trimming: 2 bases; J trimming: 8 bases; junction bases outside the gene matches: 0. Germline V lookup: CDR1 MRHNA, CDR2 SNTAGT. This CDR3 is CASSDGLADEQFF. The CDR3 DNA reads as TGTGCCAGCAGTGACGGACTAGCGGATGAGCAGTTCTTC.

This clone was detected only a few times. The chain employs TRBV5-6 and TRBJ2-7, with 7 bases lining up with TRBD1. Germline V lookup: CDR1 SGHDT, CDR2 YYEEEE. The V gene end was trimmed by 0 bases and the J gene end by 7 bases; junction bases not matched to a gene: 7. This CDR3 has 14 amino acids. CDR3 sequence: CASSLADRIGEQYF. DNA of the CDR3: TGTGCCAGCAGCTTGGCGGACAGGATTGGGGAGCAGTACTTC. Full variable domain (remainder filled in from reference TRBV5-6 and TRBJ2-7): DAGVTQSPTHLIKTRGQQVTLRCSPKSGHDTVSWYQQALGQGPQFIFQYYEEEERQRGNFPDRFSGHQFPNYSSELNVNALLLGDSALYLCASSLADRIGEQYFGPGTRLTVT.

This sequence joins TRBV7-9 and TRBJ1-1; D might be TRBD1 (5 bases). This CDR3 has 14 residues. Deletions cut 5 bases from V and 5 bases from J, with 15 bases between. Per germline, CDR1 SEHNR and CDR2 FQNEAQ (reference sequence). The DNA for the CDR3 is TGTGCCAGCAGCCCCGACATGGGGGGAACTGAAGCTTTCTTT. Residues: CASSPDMGGTEAFF.

The V call is TRBV28, the J call TRBJ1-5; D unresolved. The CDR3 loop spans 12 amino acids. Germline CDR1 MDHEN, CDR2 SYDVKM. Trimming shortened V by 1 base and J by 9 bases, and 7 bases separated the two germline ends. CDR3 DNA sequence: TGTGCCAGCAGTTTATTAACTCGGCCCCAGCATTTT. It is translated as CASSLLTRPQHF.

The gene calls are TRBV14 and TRBJ2-2; 8 bases fit TRBD1. Germline loops: CDR1 SGHDN, CDR2 FVKESK. CDR3 size: 19 residues. Unmatched junction bases numbered 14, after V lost 0 bases and J lost 5 bases. This CDR3 is CASSQDGRLWGQVTGELFF. The CDR3 DNA reads TGTGCCAGCAGCCAAGATGGCCGATTGTGGGGACAGGTTACCGGGGAGCTGTTTTTT.

V usage is TRBV6-1 and J usage is TRBJ2-7; 12 bases map to TRBD1. The CDR3 covers 15 residues. Per the germline V gene, CDR1 is MNHNS and CDR2 is SASEGT. V lost 2 bases and J lost 4; bases outside the gene matches: 3. As DNA, the CDR3 is TGTGCCAGCAGTGAACCGGGACAGGGGGCTTACGAGCAGTACTTC. It translates to CASSEPGQGAYEQYF.

The chain joins TRBV5-1 to TRBJ1-1, with a weak D call TRBD1 (5 bases). Germline V lookup: CDR1 SGHRS, CDR2 YFSETQ. The CDR3 runs to 13 residues. The V and J ends lost 5 bases and 0 bases respectively, with 8 bases between them. The chain's CDR3 is CASRLTVNTEAFF. Here the CDR3 DNA reads TGCGCCAGCAGATTGACAGTGAACACTGAAGCTTTCTTT.

The chain joins TRBV27 to TRBJ2-7; the D gene is possibly TRBD2 (7 bases). CDR3 length equals 19 residues. Germline V gene lookup returns CDR1 MNHEY and CDR2 SMNVEV (reference sequence). The ends were cut back, 5 bases at V and 0 bases at J, with 26 bases in the middle. CDR3 DNA: TGTGCCAGCAGTCCCCTCTCGCGGGGGCTTACGATGAGCTCCTACGAGCAGTACTTC. This codes for CASSPLSRGLTMSSYEQYF.

This clone was seen more than once but under ten times. The genes are TRBV4-3 and TRBJ1-2; no clear D. Germline CDR1 LGHNA, CDR2 YSLEER. Trimming removed 3 bases at V and 4 bases at J, with 21 bases between. The CDR3 covers 17 residues. As DNA, the CDR3 is TGCGCCAGCAGCCAGGGTCTACAGCCCTCGGGGTCCTATGGCTACACCTTC. Encoded protein: CASSQGLQPSGSYGYTF.

The chain combines TRBV29-1 with TRBJ2-5; no clear D gene. The germline CDR1 and CDR2 sequences are SQVTM and ANQGSEA. The CDR3 runs to 13 residues. V was cut by 4 bases and J by 1 base, with 10 bases left in between. The CDR3 spells CSVGIYLQETQYF. DNA of the CDR3: TGCAGCGTTGGAATCTACCTCCAAGAGACCCAGTACTTC.

On this clone itself: At the DNA level, this CDR3 is encoded by other sequences in the same sample as well. The V and J genes are TRBV7-2 and TRBJ2-2, with D unresolved. This CDR3 comprises 13 residues. Per the germline V gene, CDR1 is SGHTA and CDR2 is FQGNSA. V gave up 4 bases and J gave up 0 bases, with 3 bases separating them. The CDR3 nucleotides are TGTGCCAGCAGCTCAACGAACACCGGGGAGCTGTTTTTT. Protein product: CASSSTNTGELFF.

The chain combines TRBV7-3 with TRBJ1-1, with D possibly matching TRBD1 (6 bases). The CDR3 length is 14 residues. Trimming removed 5 bases at V and 3 bases at J, with 13 bases between. CDR1 SGHTA and CDR2 FQGTGA come from the germline V gene. The CDR3 here is CASSPHGQYTEAFF. CDR3 coding DNA: TGTGCCAGCAGCCCTCACGGACAGTACACTGAAGCTTTCTTT.

CDR3 sequence (DNA): TGTGCCAGCAGCGTAGCGCGACTAGCGGGAGGGCCCGGCGATGAGCAGTTCTTC. It specifies CASSVARLAGGPGDEQFF. The rearrangement joins TRBV9 to TRBJ2-1, with 14 bases identical to TRBD2. The CDR3 is made up of 18 amino acids. CDR1 is SGDLS, CDR2 YYNGEE, per germline. The junction had 10 bases not matched to a gene; V was cut back by 0 bases and J by 8 bases.

This clone was seen just once. The CDR3 is CASSLLLSSYNEQFF. CDR3 in DNA: TGCGCCAGCAGCTTGCTTCTTAGCTCCTACAATGAGCAGTTCTTC. The chain uses TRBV5-1 and TRBJ2-1; D is undetermined. Germline V gene data show CDR1 as SGHRS and CDR2 as YFSETQ. V lost 1 base, J lost 0 bases, and 8 bases lay in between. The CDR3 totals 15 residues.

The chain uses TRBV11-2 and TRBJ1-2; D not resolved. The CDR3 sequence is 11 residues long. The V end lost 1 base, the J end lost 7 bases, and 4 bases lay between the germline ends. CDR1 and CDR2 from the germline V gene are SGHAT and FQNNGV. The CDR3 bases are TGTGCCAGCAGCTTAGGACTTGGCTACACCTTC. This sequence encodes CASSLGLGYTF.

V is TRBV5-4 and J is TRBJ1-2; no definite D call. The CDR3 runs to 15 residues. V lost 6 bases and J lost 6, with 21 bases in between. Germline V gene data show CDR1 as SGHNT and CDR2 as YYREEE (reference sequence). The CDR3 DNA follows: TGTGCCAGCACCTCCATTTTTAGCCTCGGAGATGGCTACACCTTC. Amino acid sequence: CASTSIFSLGDGYTF.

The chain recombines TRBV7-8 with TRBJ2-1; TRBD2 is a possible D gene (5 bases). This CDR3 comprises 16 residues. V was trimmed by 6 bases and J by 9 bases, leaving 24 bases between them. CDR1 is SGHVS and CDR2 is FQNEAQ in the germline V gene. The chain's CDR3 is CASRQKTGGRGSEQFF. CDR3 bases: TGTGCCAGCAGGCAAAAGACTGGTGGTCGTGGGAGTGAGCAGTTCTTC.

This clone was observed once. This CDR3 is also generated by other DNA sequences in the sample. The chain couples TRBV2 to TRBJ2-2; a weak D match, TRBD2 (5 bases). V was trimmed by 4 bases and J by 2 bases, leaving 11 bases between them. The CDR3 is 15 residues long. Germline V lookup: CDR1 SNHLY, CDR2 FYNNEI. The DNA for the CDR3 is TGTGCCAGCAGTGGGCAAGGACTTAACACCGGGGAGCTGTTTTTT. It translates to CASSGQGLNTGELFF. Full variable domain (outside the CDR3, taken from reference TRBV2 and TRBJ2-2): EPEVTQTPSHQVTQMGQEVILRCVPISNHLYFYWYRQILGQKVEFLVSFYNNEISEKSEIFDDQFSVERPDGSNFTLKIRSTKLEDSAMYFCASSGQGLNTGELFFGEGSRLTVL.

DNA for the CDR3: TGCGCCAGCAGCCAAGATATATCGGTACAGGGCAATCAGCCCCAGCATTTT. Its translation is CASSQDISVQGNQPQHF. The rearrangement joins TRBV4-3 to TRBJ1-5; tentative D call: TRBD1 (5 bases). The CDR3 is 17 residues long. V lost 0 bases and J lost 2, with 14 bases in between. Per germline, CDR1 LGHNA and CDR2 YSLEER.

The chain couples TRBV5-6 to TRBJ2-5; 11 positions agree with TRBD2. The V segment lost 2 bases and the J segment 3 bases; nucleotides outside the gene matches: 9. Germline CDR1 reads SGHDT; CDR2 reads YYEEEE. This CDR3 contains 17 residues. The CDR3 DNA reads TGTGCCAGCAGCTTTAGCGGGGGGGGATTTGCGGAAGAGACCCAGTACTTC. It specifies CASSFSGGGFAEETQYF.

CDR3 sequence: CASSQDTEAFF. CDR3 bases: TGTGCCAGCAGCCAGGATACTGAAGCTTTCTTT. The chain carries TRBV7-9 and TRBJ1-1; D gene uncertain. V dropped 5 bases and J dropped 5 bases, with 6 bases sitting between them. Germline assignment: CDR1 SEHNR and CDR2 FQNEAQ (reference sequence). The CDR3 has 11 amino acids.

This chain links TRBV9 with TRBJ1-4; weak D call: TRBD1 (6 bases). Germline V gene lookup returns CDR1 SGDLS and CDR2 YYNGEE. The CDR3 contains 14 residues. The ends were cut back, 2 bases at V and 8 bases at J, with 13 bases in the middle. CDR3: CASSVGGGEEKLFF. CDR3 in DNA: TGTGCCAGCAGCGTGGGCGGGGGCGAGGAAAAACTGTTTTTT.

This clone was detected a few times. V and J are TRBV5-6 and TRBJ2-1; TRBD2 aligns across 7 bases. The CDR3 length is 14 residues. CDR1 is SGHDT, CDR2 YYEEEE, per germline. The trim removed 6 bases at V and 3 bases at J, leaving 6 bases unmatched. The CDR3 reads CASTPGGVYNEQFF. Here the CDR3 DNA reads TGTGCCAGCACCCCTGGGGGGGTCTACAATGAGCAGTTCTTC.